The 20 T cell receptor beta chains given below trace back to one sample, sequenced in a study of spatial heterogeneity in lung cancer. Via MiXCR, TCRdb re-called the 5' RACE reads, giving one row per CDR3 protein. The sample has more than 35,000 distinct CDR3 sequences, 5% to 6.5% seen once; the top ten hold about a quarter. This sample's time point: sample taken at primary tumor resection. This material consisted of PBMCs, taken at surgery. All receptors derive from a female donor with early-stage non-small cell lung cancer.

This clonotype was recorded many times. Germline is not matched at one junction end, which may reflect a read error. The V and J genes are TRBV5-1 and TRBJ2-3, with 8 bases aligning to TRBD1. The CDR3 covers 16 residues. Germline loops: CDR1 SGHRS, CDR2 YFSETQ. In DNA, the CDR3 is TGCACCAGCAGCTTGAGCAGGGGGCTTGTCCCAGATACGCAGTATTTT. Protein product: CTSSLSRGLVPDTQYF.

The table lists this clonotype with many counts. The chain uses TRBV20-1 and TRBJ1-5; no firm D call. Trimming took 4 bases from V and 0 from J, leaving 10 bases between them. Germline CDR1 DFQATT, CDR2 SNEGSKA (reference sequence). The CDR3 has 14 residues. The CDR3 DNA reads as TGCAGTGCTAAACGGGGTGGTAGCAATCAGCCCCAGCATTTT. It yields the protein CSAKRGGSNQPQHF.

CDR3 sequence (DNA): TGCAGTGCCAGACCCAGCGAAACCTACAATGAGCAGTTCTTC. It codes for CSARPSETYNEQFF. The chain uses TRBV20-1 and TRBJ2-1; no reliable D call. Deletions cut 6 bases from V and 2 bases from J, with 14 bases between. There are 14 residues in the CDR3. Germline V lookup: CDR1 DFQATT, CDR2 SNEGSKA (reference sequence).

This clonotype was counted ten times or more. The V and J genes are TRBV5-1 and TRBJ1-2, with a weak D call TRBD1 (6 bases). Per germline, CDR1 SGHRS and CDR2 YFSETQ. The CDR3 spans 16 residues. V was shortened by 0 bases and J by 3 bases, with 15 bases between the two germline ends. CDR3 sequence reads: CASSLDRVESDYGYTF. CDR3 bases: TGCGCCAGCAGCTTGGACAGGGTAGAGTCAGACTATGGCTACACCTTC.

This clonotype came up many times. The CDR3 sequence is CASSQDPAGTPDTQYF. CDR3 sequence (DNA): TGCGCCAGCAGCCAAGATCCGGCAGGGACCCCCGATACGCAGTATTTT. This chain uses TRBV4-3 with TRBJ2-3; perhaps D is TRBD1 or TRBD2 (5 bases each). The CDR3 loop spans 16 amino acids. Germline V gives CDR1 LGHNA, CDR2 YSLEER. Between the trimmed V and J ends, which lost 0 bases and 6 bases, there was a span of 16 bases.

This clonotype was seen at least ten times. This sequence joins TRBV10-3 and TRBJ1-1; possible D gene TRBD1, 6 bases. V was shortened by 3 bases and J by 1 base, with 12 bases between the two germline ends. Germline V gene sequence: CDR1 ENHRY, CDR2 SYGVKD. This CDR3 has 15 amino acids. CDR3 region: CAISDSGAPNTEAFF. CDR3 DNA: TGTGCCATCAGTGATTCGGGGGCGCCGAACACTGAAGCTTTCTTT.

This clonotype was found many times. The rearrangement uses TRBV4-3 and TRBJ2-3, with D possibly being TRBD1 or TRBD2 (5 bases each). V was shortened by 3 bases and J by 2 bases, with 9 bases between the two germline ends. The CDR3 extends over 14 amino acids. CDR1 is LGHNA, CDR2 YSLEER, per germline. This CDR3 reads CASSHGDPTDTQYF. As DNA, the CDR3 is TGCGCCAGCAGCCATGGGGACCCCACAGATACGCAGTATTTT.

This clonotype was seen a few times. J is TRBJ2-1 and V is TRBV30; the D gene is possibly TRBD2 (5 bases). The CDR3 contains 12 residues. Trimming took 2 bases from V and 6 from J, leaving 8 bases between them. The germline gives CDR1 GTSNPN, CDR2 SVGIG (reference sequence). The CDR3 sequence: CAWSRGGNEQFF. The CDR3 nucleotides read TGTGCCTGGAGTAGAGGAGGCAATGAGCAGTTCTTC.

This clonotype was counted many times. The rearrangement joins TRBV18 to TRBJ1-2; D remains ambiguous. Deletions cut 3 bases from V and 4 bases from J, with 12 bases between. The CDR3 runs 14 residues. Germline CDR1 is KGHSH and CDR2 is LQKENI. The CDR3 coding sequence is TGTGCCAGCTCACCCCTTGAGGCGTCCTATGGCTACACCTTC. It specifies CASSPLEASYGYTF.

This clonotype was observed a few times. V is TRBV10-1 and J is TRBJ2-5, with a tentative D call TRBD1 (5 bases). The CDR3 totals 14 residues. Between the trimmed V and J ends, which lost 3 bases and 5 bases, there was a span of 13 bases. Germline CDR1 WNHNN, CDR2 SYGVQD (reference sequence). DNA for the CDR3: TGCGCCAGCAGTGATTTGGGGCCTCAGGAGACCCAGTACTTC. Protein sequence: CASSDLGPQETQYF.

This clonotype was seen ten or more times. V gene TRBV7-8 combines with J gene TRBJ1-2, with D perhaps TRBD1 (5 bases). The CDR3 has 13 amino acids. Germline CDR1 reads SGHVS; CDR2 reads FQNEAQ. V lost 5 bases and J 4 bases, leaving 11 bases between the germline ends. The CDR3 loop is CASSPTRGYGYTF. The CDR3 coding sequence is TGTGCCAGCAGCCCGACTAGGGGCTATGGCTACACCTTC.

At least ten counts were recorded for this clonotype. This chain connects TRBV6-5 to TRBJ1-1, with D unresolved. The CDR3 spans 13 residues. Between the trimmed V and J ends, which lost 6 bases and 0 bases, there was a span of 8 bases. Germline loops: CDR1 MNHEY, CDR2 SVGAGI. CDR3 nucleotide sequence: TGTGCCAGCAGACGATCCTTGAACACTGAAGCTTTCTTT. Translated, it gives CASRRSLNTEAFF.

This clonotype occurred many times. The CDR3 sequence is CASTTPGRGYTQYF. The CDR3 coding sequence is TGTGCCAGCACTACCCCGGGCCGGGGTTATACGCAGTATTTT. The rearrangement joins TRBV2 to TRBJ2-3; maybe TRBD2 (5 bases). From germline, CDR1 is SNHLY and CDR2 FYNNEI. V was clipped by 7 bases and J by 7 bases, with 18 bases between them. CDR3 length equals 14 residues.

This clonotype was seen repeatedly, ten times or more. This rearrangement joins TRBV4-3 to TRBJ2-7; D gene uncertain. Trimming shortened V by 0 bases and J by 0 bases, and 6 bases separated the two germline ends. Germline values: CDR1 LGHNA, CDR2 YSLEER. This CDR3 is 14 amino acids long. The chain's CDR3 is CASSQEPGSYEQYF. In nucleotides, the CDR3 is TGCGCCAGCAGCCAAGAACCCGGCTCCTACGAGCAGTACTTC.

This clonotype was counted ten times or more. V gene TRBV18 combines with J gene TRBJ2-7; no definite D call. Germline CDR1 KGHSH, CDR2 LQKENI. This CDR3 is built from 12 residues. The V gene lost 2 bases and the J gene lost 6 bases, with 8 bases spanning the gap. The CDR3 DNA sequence: TGTGCCAGCTCACCAATAGGGTTCGAGCAGTACTTC. Encoded protein: CASSPIGFEQYF. Full variable domain (remainder filled in from reference TRBV18 and TRBJ2-7): NAGVMQNPRHLVRRRGQEARLRCSPMKGHSHVYWYRQLPEEGLKFMVYLQKENIIDESGMPKERFSAEFPKEGPSILRIQQVVRGDSAAYFCASSPIGFEQYFGPGTRLTVT.

This clonotype was seen ten or more times. The V gene is TRBV6-5, the J gene TRBJ2-4; D is undetermined. This CDR3 comprises 18 residues. Germline V gives CDR1 MNHEY, CDR2 SVGAGI. Trimming took off 3 bases at V and 0 bases at J, with 18 bases between the two ends. Written as DNA, the CDR3 is TGTGCCAGCAGTTATAGGACCCCAGCCTTACTAGCCAAAAACATTCAGTACTTC. Its protein is CASSYRTPALLAKNIQYF.

The sample holds many counts of this clonotype. The V and J genes are TRBV4-2 and TRBJ1-5, with TRBD1 identical over 8 bases. The CDR3 contains 17 residues. Germline CDR1 is LGHNA and CDR2 is YNFKEQ. With 1 base clipped from V and 8 bases from J, the junction kept 13 bases outside the gene matches. CDR3 coding DNA: TGTGCCAGCAGCCAAGGACAGGGGACGGGAGGAGGGAAGCCCCAGCATTTT. Protein: CASSQGQGTGGGKPQHF.

The chain has TRBV28 and TRBJ1-1, with no clear D. Trimming left V 5 bases short and J 0 bases short, with 4 bases between. Germline V gene data show CDR1 as MDHEN and CDR2 as SYDVKM. The CDR3 is made up of 12 amino acids. CDR3 nucleotides: TGTGCCAGCAGTCTAGTGAACACTGAAGCTTTCTTT. As protein: CASSLVNTEAFF.

This clonotype was observed at least ten times. The V call is TRBV6-2 or TRBV6-3, the J call TRBJ2-5; possible D gene TRBD2, 5 bases. Between the trimmed V and J ends, which lost 6 bases and 5 bases, there was a span of 13 bases. Germline V gene data show CDR1 as MNHEY and CDR2 as SVGEGT. This CDR3 is built from 13 residues. Here the CDR3 DNA reads TGTGCCAGCAGAACCGGATGGGAGGAGACCCAGTACTTC. Translating it yields CASRTGWEETQYF.

This clonotype came up many times. The chain carries TRBV6-5 and TRBJ2-4; D is undetermined. V was clipped by 6 bases and J by 0 bases, with 9 bases between them. Germline V gene data show CDR1 as MNHEY and CDR2 as SVGAGI. The CDR3 is 14 amino acids. This CDR3 is CASRVTGAKNIQYF. CDR3 DNA sequence: TGTGCCAGCAGAGTGACGGGAGCCAAAAACATTCAGTACTTC.